These T cell receptor beta chains were read from a single sample in a study of cytomegalovirus exposure and HLA in healthy donors. Assay used: immunoSEQ multiplex PCR; TCRdb lists only in-frame clones, some missing. Here the sample spans roughly 100,000 clones, around 80% being singletons. Sequenced input: PBMCs. These receptors were collected from a man aged 25-45 years in good health and CMV-seropositive. The CDR3 runs from the conserved cysteine through the conserved F or W. A D gene is named only where the DNA matches it firmly. Part of the rows lack a size; the others show once, few, many or a class for expanded clones.

j_call d_call v_call clone_size cdr3_nt cdr3_aa
TRBJ2-2 NA TRBV7-8 NA TGTGCCAGCAGCCCCTACGGGTCCGGCAAAAGTGAGCTGTTTTTT CASSPYGSGKSELFF
TRBJ2-4 TRBD2 TRBV6-1 NA TGTGCCAGCAGTGAAAAGGGAGGGTTCGTTCTAGCCAAAAACATTCAGTACTTC CASSEKGGFVLAKNIQYF
TRBJ2-7 NA TRBV7-9 NA TGTGCCAGCAGCTCGGCCTACGAGCAGTACTTC CASSSAYEQYF
TRBJ2-3 TRBD2 TRBV5-1 NA TGCGCCAGCAGATCGGGACTAGCGGGGGGGCCGGGGACAGATACGCAGTATTTT CASRSGLAGGPGTDTQYF
TRBJ2-1 TRBD2 TRBV9 NA TGTGCCAGCAGCGCTCGGGACTACCTCAATGAGCAGTTCTTC CASSARDYLNEQFF
TRBJ1-2 NA TRBV2 NA TGTGCCAGCAGTGGGGACAATGAGTATGGCTACACCTTC CASSGDNEYGYTF
TRBJ2-7 NA TRBV6-5 once TGTGCCAGCAGTTACTCACCAATACCGAGCTCCTACGAGCAGTACTTC CASSYSPIPSSYEQYF
TRBJ2-2 TRBD1 TRBV7-2 few TGTGCCAGCAGTCCTAGACAGGGGGCATCCGGGGAGCTGTTTTTT CASSPRQGASGELFF
TRBJ2-5 TRBD1 TRBV18 once TGTGCCAGCTCACCAGCAGGGGGAGAGACCCAGTACTTC CASSPAGGETQYF
TRBJ1-2 TRBD1 TRBV5-1 NA TGCGCCAGCAGCACCGGGGACAGCCTCTATGGCTACACCTTC CASSTGDSLYGYTF
TRBJ1-5 NA TRBV19 NA TGTGCCAGTAGTATAGACCCCATCGGCAGGGCAAATCAGCCCCAGCATTTT CASSIDPIGRANQPQHF
TRBJ2-7 TRBD1 TRBV15 once TGTGCCACCAGCGGGCGGTTTCCGGGACAGGGAGATTACGAGCAGTACTTC CATSGRFPGQGDYEQYF
TRBJ1-2 TRBD1 TRBV7-2 NA TGTGCCAGCAGCCTCCGGGACAGGACCTTCCTCTATGGCGGCTACACCTTC CASSLRDRTFLYGGYTF
TRBJ1-2 TRBD1 TRBV7-9 once TGTGCCAGCAGCTTCGGAGGACAGGGACTTAACTATGGCTACACCTTC CASSFGGQGLNYGYTF
TRBJ1-1 TRBD1 TRBV4-1 NA TGCGCCAGCAGCCCGGGACAGGGTGGGGTCACTGAAGCTTTCTTT CASSPGQGGVTEAFF
TRBJ2-3 NA TRBV7-8 few TGTGCCAGCAGCCCCGCTACTGTACAGGGAGAGACGCAGTATTTT CASSPATVQGETQYF
TRBJ2-7 TRBD2 TRBV19 NA TGTGCCAGTAGTAGGGGGGGCTACGAGCAGTACTTC CASSRGGYEQYF
TRBJ1-1 TRBD1 TRBV4-1 NA TGCGCCAGCAGCCAATCGGGACAGGGTGGGAGTGAAGCTTTCTTT CASSQSGQGGSEAFF
TRBJ1-4 TRBD1 TRBV4-3 NA TGCGCCAGCAGCAACCGGGACAGGGGTGATGAAAAACTGTTTTTT CASSNRDRGDEKLFF
TRBJ1-6 TRBD1 TRBV4-3 many TGCGCCAGCAGCCAAGAAAGGACAGGGGGGATAGGGGCCCTCCACTTT CASSQERTGGIGALHF
TRBJ2-5 NA TRBV6-1 NA TGTGCCAGCAGTGAACGATTTAGCGGAGGGTACCAAGAGACCCAGTACTTC CASSERFSGGYQETQYF
TRBJ2-4 NA TRBV4-1 NA TGCGCCAGCAGCCAAGGAGGTCCGGGGGGCACCAAAAACATTCAGTACTTC CASSQGGPGGTKNIQYF
TRBJ2-5 TRBD2 TRBV9 once TGTGCCAGCAGCGGTCAGGGACTAGCAGGGGAGACCCAGTACTTC CASSGQGLAGETQYF
TRBJ2-1 TRBD1 TRBV10-3 NA TGTGCCACTGCCTCCGGACAGGGGTCGCATGAGCAGTTCTTC CATASGQGSHEQFF
TRBJ1-2 NA TRBV9 NA TGTGCCAGCAGCGTAGCATTTCAGACAGATGGCTACACCTTC CASSVAFQTDGYTF
TRBJ1-6 NA TRBV11-2 once TGTGCCAGCAGCTTAGCTGATTCACCCCTCCACTTT CASSLADSPLHF
TRBJ1-1 NA TRBV4-2 NA TGTGCCAGCAGCCAAGCGGGTGAAGCTTTCTTT CASSQAGEAFF
TRBJ2-2 TRBD2 TRBV10-3 NA TGTGCCACCCGGACTAGCGGGGGCGGCGGGGAGCTGTTTTTT CATRTSGGGGELFF
TRBJ2-2 NA TRBV15 NA TGTGCCACCAGCAGAGACAACCCCGGGGTATCCGGGGAGCTGTTTTTT CATSRDNPGVSGELFF
TRBJ2-5 NA TRBV25-1 NA TGTGCCAGCAGCCCCGGTGGAGAGACCCAGTACTTC CASSPGGETQYF
TRBJ1-2 TRBD1 TRBV5-1 few TGCGCCAGCAGCTTGGCGGGGACAGCCTATGGCTACACCTTC CASSLAGTAYGYTF
TRBJ2-7 TRBD1 TRBV5-1 NA TGCGCCAGCAGGCATCGGGACAGGGACGCCGAGCAGTACTTC CASRHRDRDAEQYF
TRBJ1-4 TRBD1 TRBV4-1 NA TGCGCCAGCAGCCCATTGACAGGGGTTAATGAAAAACTGTTTTTT CASSPLTGVNEKLFF
TRBJ2-1 NA TRBV27 NA TGTGCCAGCGCCTGGGGAGACCCCTCGTTTCCCAGCTCCTACAATGAGCAGTTCTTC CASAWGDPSFPSSYNEQFF
TRBJ2-7 NA TRBV19 once TGTGCCAGTAGTCATGCGGCCTCGGCCAGCAGTTACGAGCAGTACTTC CASSHAASASSYEQYF
TRBJ2-2 NA TRBV28 NA TGTGCCAGCAGTTTATACAGAGAGAACACCGGGGAGCTGTTTTTT CASSLYRENTGELFF
TRBJ2-7 NA TRBV5-1 NA TGCGCCAGCAGCTTGGGACAGGACTCCTACGAGCAGTACTTC CASSLGQDSYEQYF
TRBJ2-7 NA TRBV5-5 NA TGTGCCAGCAGCCCGCGGGGACCAGCGCCGTACGAGCAGTACTTC CASSPRGPAPYEQYF
TRBJ1-1 NA TRBV9 NA TGTGCCAGCAGCACAGGGACCGAAGCTTTCTTT CASSTGTEAFF